This T cell receptor beta chain was captured in a study of cytomegalovirus exposure and HLA in healthy donors. Study background: Some 80 million unique TCR sequences came from HLA-typed donors in an early release.

PCR used 60 Vbeta primers and 13 Jbeta primers. Generated by immunoSEQ multiplex PCR, the TCRdb table keeps only in-frame clones and is missing some. The sample has roughly 180,000 clones; around 75% are singletons. Details on this clone: Its specificity is unknown. The sample contains more than one DNA sequence encoding this CDR3.

Study conclusions and caveats: A link between a missense DCLRE1C variant and TCR beta V- and J-gene trimming emerged from a later analysis. TCR sequences were mostly rare, though some public TCRs occurred in many donors. Researchers reported in a later analysis that common viral pathogens appeared linked to several top clusters.

The CDR3 consists of 14 residues. Germline CDR1 SGHRS, CDR2 YFSETQ. V lost 5 bases and J lost 0, with 10 bases in between. Material for sequencing was PBMCs. The chain recombines TRBV5-1 with TRBJ2-3, with D perhaps TRBD2 (5 bases). The sequence came from a female donor in good health and CMV-seronegative. The CDR3 region has the DNA TGCGCCAGCAGGGTAGCGCTTAGCACAGATACGCAGTATTTT. Protein: CASRVALSTDTQYF.